Reported below is one T cell receptor (beta chain). Its antigen is not known. The PCR had 60 Vbeta and 13 Jbeta primers. Here immunoSEQ multiplex PCR was the method, and the copy in TCRdb shows in-frame clones only, minus some. The sample includes 150,000 or so clones, roughly 73% seen only once; the top ten take 1.5% to 2%. In germline, CDR1 is MNHEY, CDR2 SMNVEV (reference sequence). This CDR3 has 16 residues. The junction had 11 bases not matched to a gene; V was cut back by 6 bases and J by 2 bases. This record comes from a study of cytomegalovirus exposure and HLA in healthy donors. General study results and limits: Most TCR sequences were rare, but some public TCRs occurred in many donors.

The V gene is TRBV27, the J gene TRBJ2-3, with 7 bases that match TRBD1. Sequenced sample: PBMCs. This TCR came from a woman between 18 and 29 years old in good health and CMV-seronegative. CDR3 in amino acids: CASSLINDRATDTQYF. CDR3 nucleotides: TGTGCCAGCAGCCTAATTAATGACAGGGCCACAGATACGCAGTATTTT.